Presented here are 17 T cell receptor beta chains from one specimen sequenced in a study of blood T cell repertoires in COVID-19. Sequenced by immunoSEQ multiplex PCR; TCRdb stores in-frame clones only, minus some. Of around 94,000 clones in the sample, approximately 91% were seen once. Sequencing input: peripheral blood. Receptor source: a man in his late teens or twenties with acute or convalescent COVID-19.

The chain recombines TRBV10-1 with TRBJ2-1, with D maybe TRBD2 (5 bases). Germline V gene data show CDR1 as WNHNN and CDR2 as SYGVQD (reference sequence). Trimming took 2 bases from V and 9 from J, leaving 17 bases between them. This CDR3 is 15 amino acids long. This CDR3 reads CASSETRGRLGEQFF. CDR3 DNA: TGCGCCAGCAGTGAGACTAGAGGGCGCCTCGGTGAGCAGTTCTTC.

This clone occurred a few times. CDR3 region: CASSVAPRDSYGYTF. The CDR3 region has the DNA TGTGCCAGCAGCGTAGCCCCCCGGGACAGTTATGGCTACACCTTC. The V call is TRBV9, the J call TRBJ1-2, with 7 nucleotides matching TRBD1. The V and J ends lost 0 bases and 5 bases, in that order; junction bases with no gene match: 7. CDR3 length: 15 residues. CDR1 and CDR2 from the germline V gene are SGDLS and YYNGEE. The whole variable domain, filled in from reference TRBV9 and TRBJ1-2, reads DSGVTQTPKHLITATGQRVTLRCSPRSGDLSVYWYQQSLDQGLQFLIQYYNGEERAKGNILERFSAQQFPDLHSELNLSSLELGDSALYFCASSVAPRDSYGYTFGSGTRLTVV.

J is TRBJ2-3 and V is TRBV5-1; 9 bases are shared with TRBD2. The junction had 7 bases not matched to a gene; V was cut back by 5 bases and J by 0 bases. CDR1 is SGHRS, CDR2 YFSETQ, per germline. The length of the CDR3 is 16 residues. The CDR3 is CASRHTGTSSTDTQYF. The CDR3 bases are TGCGCCAGCAGACATACCGGGACTAGCAGCACAGATACGCAGTATTTT.

This clone was detected only once. The chain carries TRBV27 and TRBJ1-2; the match to TRBD1 covers 8 bases. From germline, CDR1 is MNHEY and CDR2 SMNVEV (reference sequence). The V gene end was trimmed by 5 bases and the J gene end by 2 bases; junction bases not matched to a gene: 10. The CDR3 runs 16 residues. CDR3 loop: CASSPPDRELNYGYTF. CDR3 coding DNA: TGTGCCAGCAGTCCCCCGGACAGGGAACTAAACTATGGCTACACCTTC.

The rearrangement joins TRBV5-4 to TRBJ1-1; D ambiguous. The CDR3 sequence is 14 residues long. CDR1 is SGHNT, CDR2 YYREEE, per germline (reference sequence). The V end lost 0 bases, the J end lost 6 bases, and 12 bases lay between the germline ends. The CDR3 reads CASSLAIWGAEAFF. The CDR3 bases are TGTGCCAGCAGCTTGGCCATTTGGGGAGCTGAAGCTTTCTTT. Combining the CDR3 with reference TRBV5-4 and TRBJ1-1 gives the whole variable domain ETGVTQSPTHLIKTRGQQVTLRCSSQSGHNTVSWYQQALGQGPQFIFQYYREEENGRGNFPPRFSGLQFPNYSSELNVNALELDDSALYLCASSLAIWGAEAFFGQGTRLTVV.

This clone was counted only a few times. V usage is TRBV14 and J usage is TRBJ1-3; unclear D gene. Looked up from germline, CDR1 is SGHDN and CDR2 is FVKESK. The V and J ends lost 0 bases and 5 bases respectively, with 5 bases between them. The CDR3 has 13 residues. As DNA, the CDR3 is TGTGCCAGCAGCCAAGACTTAAGAAACACCATATATTTT. This gives the protein CASSQDLRNTIYF.

The gene calls are TRBV7-9 and TRBJ1-5; 10 nucleotides match TRBD1. Germline loops: CDR1 SEHNR, CDR2 FQNEAQ (reference sequence). V shed 4 bases and J 7 bases; nucleotides not matched to a gene: 4. The CDR3 has 14 amino acids. As DNA, the CDR3 is TGTGCCAGCAGCTCCGGGACAGGGGCACAGCCCCAGCATTTT. Its protein product is CASSSGTGAQPQHF.

The V and J genes are TRBV5-5 and TRBJ2-5, with D tentatively TRBD1 (5 bases). Germline V gene lookup returns CDR1 SGHKS and CDR2 YYEKEE (reference sequence). Trimming took 3 bases from V and 0 from J, leaving 15 bases between them. The CDR3 totals 16 residues. CDR3 nucleotides: TGTGCCAGCAGCTGGGGCGCAGCTACGTACCAAGAGACCCAGTACTTC. Translation: CASSWGAATYQETQYF.

The chain links TRBV18 to TRBJ1-6; D unclear. The CDR3 has 15 residues. The V end was cut by 4 bases, the J end by 10 bases, with 17 bases between. The V gene's germline CDR1 is KGHSH and CDR2 LQKENI. In DNA, the CDR3 is TGTGCCAGCTCACGTGCGCGGTCGAAGGAGTCACCCCTCCACTTT. This sequence encodes CASSRARSKESPLHF. Based on the CDR3 plus reference TRBV18 and TRBJ1-6, the full variable domain is NAGVMQNPRHLVRRRGQEARLRCSPMKGHSHVYWYRQLPEEGLKFMVYLQKENIIDESGMPKERFSAEFPKEGPSILRIQQVVRGDSAAYFCASSRARSKESPLHFGNGTRLTVT.

This chain joins TRBV6-6 and TRBJ2-7, with TRBD1 as a possible D gene (5 bases). Germline CDR1 MNHNY, CDR2 SVGAGI (reference sequence). This CDR3 region has 12 residues. The germline V and J ends were trimmed by 6 bases and 3 bases, with 9 bases remaining between them. The CDR3 DNA sequence: TGTGCCAGCAGGGTTCAGGGCTACGAGCAGTACTTC. This sequence encodes CASRVQGYEQYF.

This clone was recorded once. This rearrangement joins TRBV11-2 to TRBJ2-3; tentatively, D is TRBD2 (5 bases). Germline values: CDR1 SGHAT, CDR2 FQNNGV. This CDR3 is built from 12 residues. V lost 6 bases to trimming and J lost 8 bases, with 12 bases between them. The CDR3 DNA follows: TGTGCCAGCAGTTCCCCTCGGGGTACGCAGTATTTT. Its translation: CASSSPRGTQYF. Filled out from reference TRBV11-2 and TRBJ2-3, the complete variable domain reads EAGVAQSPRYKIIEKRQSVAFWCNPISGHATLYWYQQILGQGPKLLIQFQNNGVVDDSQLPKDRFSAERLKGVDSTLKIQPAKLEDSAVYLCASSSPRGTQYFGPGTRLTVL.

The chain is built from TRBV7-8 and TRBJ1-1; 8 positions agree with TRBD1. With 6 bases clipped from V and 5 bases from J, the junction kept 8 bases outside the gene matches. Germline loops: CDR1 SGHVS, CDR2 FQNEAQ. This CDR3 spans 14 amino acids. CDR3 nucleotide sequence: TGTGCCAGCAGACCCGACAGGGGATGGACTGAAGCTTTCTTT. Its translation is CASRPDRGWTEAFF.

This chain links TRBV2 with TRBJ2-1; D is ambiguous. V lost 6 bases and J 2 bases, leaving 14 bases between the germline ends. The germline V gene has CDR1 SNHLY and CDR2 FYNNEI. CDR3 size: 15 residues. CDR3 sequence (DNA): TGTGCCAGCAGATTGTCACAGTCCGCCTACAATGAGCAGTTCTTC. This encodes CASRLSQSAYNEQFF.

The V and J genes are TRBV9 and TRBJ2-3; 7 bases line up with TRBD2. This CDR3 spans 14 amino acids. The junction had 4 bases not matched to a gene; V was cut back by 3 bases and J by 3 bases. Germline V lookup: CDR1 SGDLS, CDR2 YYNGEE. The DNA for the CDR3 is TGTGCCAGCAGCGGGGGGAGGGTTACAGATACGCAGTATTTT. This translates into CASSGGRVTDTQYF. The full variable domain, in which reference TRBV9 and TRBJ2-3 provide the parts outside the CDR3, is DSGVTQTPKHLITATGQRVTLRCSPRSGDLSVYWYQQSLDQGLQFLIQYYNGEERAKGNILERFSAQQFPDLHSELNLSSLELGDSALYFCASSGGRVTDTQYFGPGTRLTVL.

V gene TRBV5-1 combines with J gene TRBJ2-3, with a possible D match to TRBD1 (6 bases). CDR1 is SGHRS and CDR2 is YFSETQ in the germline V gene. The V and J ends lost 4 bases and 0 bases respectively, with 15 bases between them. The CDR3 consists of 16 residues. The CDR3 nucleotides read TGCGCCAGCAGCCCAGGGGCCCAATCTAGCACAGATACGCAGTATTTT. Translated, it gives CASSPGAQSSTDTQYF.

CDR3: CASRTPRAGGTYEQYF. DNA of the CDR3: TGTGCCAGCAGAACCCCCCGAGCGGGGGGCACTTACGAGCAGTACTTC. The V gene is TRBV27, the J gene TRBJ2-7, with 9 nucleotides matching TRBD2. The junction had 13 bases not matched to a gene; V was cut back by 6 bases and J by 4 bases. CDR3 size: 16 residues. From germline, CDR1 is MNHEY and CDR2 SMNVEV (reference sequence).

The rearrangement links TRBV7-9 to TRBJ1-1; D is perhaps TRBD1 (6 bases). The CDR3 spans 13 residues. Trimming took off 5 bases at V and 13 bases at J, with 20 bases between the two ends. From germline, CDR1 is SEHNR and CDR2 FQNEAQ (reference sequence). CDR3 in amino acids: CASSGEGGLPIFF. The CDR3 DNA reads as TGTGCCAGCAGCGGAGAGGGGGGGCTGCCCATTTTCTTT.